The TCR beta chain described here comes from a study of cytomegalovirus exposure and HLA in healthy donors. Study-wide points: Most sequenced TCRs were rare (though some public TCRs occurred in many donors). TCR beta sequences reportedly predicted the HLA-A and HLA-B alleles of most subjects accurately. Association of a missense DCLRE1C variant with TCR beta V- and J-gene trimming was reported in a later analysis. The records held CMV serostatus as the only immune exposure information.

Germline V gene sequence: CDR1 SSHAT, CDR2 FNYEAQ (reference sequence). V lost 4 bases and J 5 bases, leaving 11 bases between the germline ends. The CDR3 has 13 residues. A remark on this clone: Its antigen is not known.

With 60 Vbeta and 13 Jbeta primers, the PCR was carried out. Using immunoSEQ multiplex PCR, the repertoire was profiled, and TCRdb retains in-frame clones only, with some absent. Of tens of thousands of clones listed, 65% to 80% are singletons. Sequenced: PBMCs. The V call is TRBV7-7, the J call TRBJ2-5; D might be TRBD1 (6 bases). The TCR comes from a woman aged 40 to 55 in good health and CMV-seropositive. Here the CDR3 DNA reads TGTGCCAGCAGCTCTACAGGGTTGGAGACCCAGTACTTC. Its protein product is CASSSTGLETQYF.